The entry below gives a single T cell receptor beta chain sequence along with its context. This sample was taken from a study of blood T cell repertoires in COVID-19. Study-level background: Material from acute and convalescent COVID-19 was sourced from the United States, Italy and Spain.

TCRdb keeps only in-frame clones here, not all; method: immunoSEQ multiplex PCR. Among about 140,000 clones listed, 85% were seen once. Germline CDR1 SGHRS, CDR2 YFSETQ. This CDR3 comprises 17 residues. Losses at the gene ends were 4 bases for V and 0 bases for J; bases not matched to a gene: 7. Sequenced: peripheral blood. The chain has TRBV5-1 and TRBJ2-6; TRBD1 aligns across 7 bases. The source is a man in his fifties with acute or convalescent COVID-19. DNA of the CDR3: TGCGCCAGCAGCGAAGGGGACAGAACCTCTGGGGCCAACGTCCTGACTTTC. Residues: CASSEGDRTSGANVLTF.